This T cell receptor (beta chain) is drawn from a study of monozygotic twins with cystic fibrosis. Study-wide points: Median Simpson clonality of about 0.01 suggested naive T cells predominated.

Generated by immunoSEQ multiplex PCR, the TCRdb table keeps only in-frame clones and is missing some. The sample holds roughly 11,000 clones, around 97% seen once. Of note for this clone: The antigen is unknown.

V was trimmed by 5 bases and J by 6 bases, leaving 16 bases between them. The CDR3 spans 13 residues. CDR1 is SQVTM and CDR2 is ANQGSEA in the germline V gene. The sample taken for sequencing was blood. V is TRBV29-1 and J is TRBJ2-5; tentatively, D is TRBD2 (6 bases). The sequence came from a boy aged 5-17 years with cystic fibrosis. CDR3 sequence (DNA): TGCAGCGTTCTCGGGACTCTCCGAAAGACCCAGTACTTC. Translation gives CSVLGTLRKTQYF.